This T cell receptor beta chain was sequenced in a study of beta chain features in type 1 diabetes (dated by TCRdb to 2016 to 2019). As for the study more broadly: Mean age, gender distribution, total cell number and subset yield did not differ between patients and healthy donors. Across all samples, roughly 110,000,000 sorted cells were examined, and cell number per subset correlated strongly with RNA yield. The study compared TCRB repertoires of sorted circulating CD4+ T cell subsets between recently diagnosed type 1 diabetes patients and matched healthy donors. Regulatory and stem cell-like memory subsets were obtained from only 8 patients and roughly eight healthy donors, while naive and central memory subsets were obtained from all 30 or so donors. What the work shows at the level of the full study, not this receptor alone: Because the HLA sub-analyses included only small numbers of individuals, any influence of HLA type on TCRB rearrangement was left unresolved. Type 1 diabetes patients showed a moderate but significant shortening of TCRB CDR3 length in all four CD4+ subsets. The naive, central memory and regulatory TCRB repertoires appeared to resemble one another more closely among patients than among healthy donors. PCR might favor shorter templates, but patient and control samples were amplified and corrected together, so any skew would affect both groups equally. Because cDNA rather than genomic DNA was sequenced, highly expressing activated cells could have been over-represented, although no difference in activation and CD3 levels was found between groups. At VDJ recombination sites, type 1 diabetes patients had fewer insertions and more deleted nucleotides, which implies abnormalities in thymic rearrangement.

The entire isolated RNA was reverse transcribed using the High Capacity cDNA Reverse Transcription Kit, and thus expressed TCRB transcripts were sequenced. Deep immunoSEQ sequencing was performed on naive, central memory and regulatory T cell samples, with an average of about 4 million total reads per sample. After sorted cells were lysed in RLT buffer, RNA was extracted with DNase-treated RNeasy Micro or Mini kits, with the choice depending on cell number. Each cell subset was processed on its own to prevent cross-contamination, while patient and healthy donor samples were processed together. The immunoSEQ multiplex PCR was used to amplify TCRB sequences from cDNA, generating 87-bp fragments that spanned the CDR3 region. The amplicons were sequenced using the Illumina HiSeq platform. Concerning the study's data processing: Synthetic template baselines were used to correct PCR bias computationally, reads within Hamming distance 2 were collapsed, and singletons that could not be merged were discarded. Reads were aligned to IMGT to assign V, D and J genes, CDR3 length, and insertions or deletions at six rearrangement sites. Within each subset, clonotype counts were normalized to sorted cell number, after which true diversity and Gini coefficients were computed with the tcR R package. Repertoire sharing was quantified using the overlap coefficient calculated on TCRB nucleotide sequences. The source is immuneACCESS, and TCRdb retained only in-frame sequences with V and J called. Part of the clones is not carried over; for the studies checked, unresolved V genes explain less than half of this, and the remainder is unexplained. V, J and clone size were drawn from that table, and D and trimming were deduced from the DNA. In this sample the table shows 130,000 or so clones, approximately 9% of which occur a single time. Jointly, the top ten make up 0.7% to 0.85% of the sample.

About this clone itself: The target of this receptor is not known. Base-call qualities are not available, and no considerably larger clone is one nucleotide away.

A single peripheral blood draw of approximately 100 mL on average was collected from each donor into heparinised tubes. A BD FACSAria II was used to sort naive, central memory, regulatory and stem cell-like memory CD4+ T cells with a panel that included CD45RO, CCR7, CD25, CD127, CD95 and CD27. Every sorted population had a purity above 98%. PBMCs were isolated immediately by Lymphoprep density gradient centrifugation and stained directly without culture. So that batch effects would be minimized, each experiment stained and sorted samples in pairs, pairing one healthy donor with one patient. V is pared back by 3 bases and J by 7 bases, with 8 bases lying between the germline termini. Spanning cysteine to phenylalanine, the CDR3 consists of 12 amino acids. The read is trimmed to its CDR3 DNA, 36 bases read in frame from base 1. The germline V gene supplies CDR1 MDHEN and CDR2 SYDVKM.

Recombination linked TRBV28 to TRBJ2-3; no D gene can be assigned with confidence. The clonotype was recovered from a man aged 30 to 45 with type 1 diabetes. The source material was central memory CD4+ T cells from blood. The sequence in DNA is TGTGCCAGCAGTTTTGGCCCTTATACGCAGTATTTT. Its translation reads: CASSFGPYTQYF.